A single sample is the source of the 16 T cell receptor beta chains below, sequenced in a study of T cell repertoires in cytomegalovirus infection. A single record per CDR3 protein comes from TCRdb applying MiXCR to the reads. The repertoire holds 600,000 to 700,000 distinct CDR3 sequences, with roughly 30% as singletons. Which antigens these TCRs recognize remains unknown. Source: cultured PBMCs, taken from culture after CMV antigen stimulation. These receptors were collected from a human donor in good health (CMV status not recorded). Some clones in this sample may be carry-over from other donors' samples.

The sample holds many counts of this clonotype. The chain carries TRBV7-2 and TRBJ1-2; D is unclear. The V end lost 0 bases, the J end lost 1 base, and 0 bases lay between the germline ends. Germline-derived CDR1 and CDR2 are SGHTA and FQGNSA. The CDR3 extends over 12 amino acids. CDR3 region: CASSLANYGYTF. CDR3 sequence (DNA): TGTGCCAGCAGCTTAGCTAACTATGGCTACACCTTC.

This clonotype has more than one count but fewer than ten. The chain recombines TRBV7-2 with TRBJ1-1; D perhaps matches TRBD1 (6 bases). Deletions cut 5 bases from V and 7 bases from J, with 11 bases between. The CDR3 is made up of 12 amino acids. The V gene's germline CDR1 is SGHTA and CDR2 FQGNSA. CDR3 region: CASSRGQNEAFF. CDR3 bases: TGTGCCAGCAGCCGCGGACAGAATGAAGCTTTCTTT.

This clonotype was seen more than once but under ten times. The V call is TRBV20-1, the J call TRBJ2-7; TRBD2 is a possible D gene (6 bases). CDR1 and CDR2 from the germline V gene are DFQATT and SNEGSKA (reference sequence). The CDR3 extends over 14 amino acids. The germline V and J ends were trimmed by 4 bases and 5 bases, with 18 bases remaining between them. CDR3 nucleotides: TGCAGTGCTACCACCGGGACTCTCCCGCACGAGCAGTACTTC. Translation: CSATTGTLPHEQYF.

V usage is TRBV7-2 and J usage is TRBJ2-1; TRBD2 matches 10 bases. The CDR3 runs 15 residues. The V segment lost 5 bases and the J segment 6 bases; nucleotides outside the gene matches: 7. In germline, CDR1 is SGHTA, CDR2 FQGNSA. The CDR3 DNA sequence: TGTGCCAGCAGCCCCGGACTAGCGGTCTCCAATGAGCAGTTCTTC. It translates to CASSPGLAVSNEQFF.

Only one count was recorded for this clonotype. The CDR3: CSARDGTSSRDTQYF. CDR3 sequence (DNA): TGCAGTGCTAGAGATGGAACATCAAGTCGAGATACGCAGTATTTT. V and J are TRBV20-1 and TRBJ2-3; D is unresolved. CDR1 and CDR2 from the germline V gene are DFQATT and SNEGSKA (reference sequence). The CDR3 extends over 15 amino acids. Between the trimmed V and J ends, which lost 0 bases and 5 bases, there was a span of 15 bases.

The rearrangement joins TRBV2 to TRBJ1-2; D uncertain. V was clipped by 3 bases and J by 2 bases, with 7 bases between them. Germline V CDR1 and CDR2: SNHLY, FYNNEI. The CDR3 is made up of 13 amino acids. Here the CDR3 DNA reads TGTGCCAGCAGTGAGCAGAGAAACTATGGCTACACCTTC. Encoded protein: CASSEQRNYGYTF.

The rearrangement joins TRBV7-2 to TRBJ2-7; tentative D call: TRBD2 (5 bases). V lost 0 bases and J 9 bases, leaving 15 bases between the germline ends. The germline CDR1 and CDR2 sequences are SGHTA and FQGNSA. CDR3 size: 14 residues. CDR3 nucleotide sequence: TGTGCCAGCAGCTTAGCCAGCTCCCAAGGAGGGCAGTACTTC. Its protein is CASSLASSQGGQYF. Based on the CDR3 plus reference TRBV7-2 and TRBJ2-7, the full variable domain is GAGVSQSPSNKVTEKGKDVELRCDPISGHTALYWYRQSLGQGLEFLIYFQGNSAPDKSGLPSDRFSAERTGGSVSTLTIQRTQQEDSAVYLCASSLASSQGGQYFGPGTRLTVT.

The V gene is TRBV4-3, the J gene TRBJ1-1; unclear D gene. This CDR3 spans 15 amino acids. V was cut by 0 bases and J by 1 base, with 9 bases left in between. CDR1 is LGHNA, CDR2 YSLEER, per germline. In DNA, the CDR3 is TGCGCCAGCAGCCAAGACCCCCGATCGAACACTGAAGCTTTCTTT. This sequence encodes CASSQDPRSNTEAFF.

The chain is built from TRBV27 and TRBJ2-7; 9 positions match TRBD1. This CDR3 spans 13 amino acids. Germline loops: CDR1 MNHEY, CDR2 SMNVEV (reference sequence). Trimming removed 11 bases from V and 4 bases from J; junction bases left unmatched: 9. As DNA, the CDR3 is TGTGCCGTCCGGGGACAGGGTCGGTACGAGCAGTACTTC. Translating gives CAVRGQGRYEQYF.

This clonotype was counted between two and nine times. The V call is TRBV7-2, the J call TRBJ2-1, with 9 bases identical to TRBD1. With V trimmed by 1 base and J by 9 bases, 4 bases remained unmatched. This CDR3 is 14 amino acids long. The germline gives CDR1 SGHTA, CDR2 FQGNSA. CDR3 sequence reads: CASSLVTGGGEQFF. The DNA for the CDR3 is TGTGCCAGCAGCTTAGTTACAGGGGGCGGTGAGCAGTTCTTC.

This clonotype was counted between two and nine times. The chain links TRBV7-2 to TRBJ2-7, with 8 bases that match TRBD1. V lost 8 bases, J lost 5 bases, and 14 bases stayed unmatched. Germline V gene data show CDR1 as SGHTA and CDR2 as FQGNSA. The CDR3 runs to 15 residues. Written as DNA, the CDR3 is TGTGCCAGCCTACCCCCCCAGGGGGCCATCGACGAGCAGTACTTC. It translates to CASLPPQGAIDEQYF.

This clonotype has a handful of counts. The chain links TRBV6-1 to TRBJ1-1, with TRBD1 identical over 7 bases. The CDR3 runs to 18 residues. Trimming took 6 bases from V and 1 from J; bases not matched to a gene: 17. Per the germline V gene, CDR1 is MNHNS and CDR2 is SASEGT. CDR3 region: CASRDPGQASDSNTEAFF. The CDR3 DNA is TGTGCCAGCAGAGATCCTGGACAGGCGTCAGATTCGAACACTGAAGCTTTCTTT.

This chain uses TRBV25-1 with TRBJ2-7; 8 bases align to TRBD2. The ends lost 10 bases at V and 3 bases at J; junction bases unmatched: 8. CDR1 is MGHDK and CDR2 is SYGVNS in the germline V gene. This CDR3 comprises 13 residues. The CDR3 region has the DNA TGTGCCATCGGGGGGGGGCGTGTCTACGAGCAGTACTTC. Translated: CAIGGGRVYEQYF.

For the CDR3, the DNA is TGTGCCAGCAGCCCCAATGGGGGCCTTGAAGCTTTCTTT. Translation gives CASSPNGGLEAFF. The J gene is TRBJ1-1, the V gene TRBV5-4; TRBD1 is a possible D gene (6 bases). The germline V and J ends were trimmed by 4 bases and 7 bases, with 14 bases remaining between them. The CDR3 is 13 residues long. CDR1 and CDR2 (germline): SGHNT, YYREEE (reference sequence).

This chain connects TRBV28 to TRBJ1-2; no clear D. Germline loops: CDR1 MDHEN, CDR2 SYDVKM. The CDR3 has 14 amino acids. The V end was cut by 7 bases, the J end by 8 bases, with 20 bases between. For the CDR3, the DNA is TGTGCCAGCATTCTAAGGGCCGGACTAGGGGGCTACACCTTC. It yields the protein CASILRAGLGGYTF.

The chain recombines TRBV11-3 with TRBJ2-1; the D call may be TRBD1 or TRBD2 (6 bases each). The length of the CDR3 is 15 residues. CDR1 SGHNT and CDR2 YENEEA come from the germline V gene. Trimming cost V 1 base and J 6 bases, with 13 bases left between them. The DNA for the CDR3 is TGTGCCAGCAGCTTAGTATCGGGGGCGGGCAATGAGCAGTTCTTC. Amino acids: CASSLVSGAGNEQFF. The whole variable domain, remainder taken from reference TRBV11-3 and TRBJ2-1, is EAGVVQSPRYKIIEKKQPVAFWCNPISGHNTLYWYLQNLGQGPELLIRYENEEAVDDSQLPKDRFSAERLKGVDSTLKIQPAELGDSAVYLCASSLVSGAGNEQFFGPGTRLTVL.